These 20 T cell receptor beta chains share one sample of origin, sequenced in a study of blood T cell repertoires in COVID-19. The table came from immunoSEQ multiplex PCR; TCRdb's copy has only in-frame clones and leaves some out. This sample yields around 200,000 clones, of which roughly 85% are seen a single time; roughly 3.5% belongs to the top ten. Sequencing used peripheral blood. Receptors originate from a man between 60 and 75 years old with acute or convalescent COVID-19.

This sequence joins TRBV4-1 and TRBJ2-1; 9 bases are shared with TRBD1. The germline gives CDR1 MGHRA, CDR2 YSYEKL. The V segment lost 1 base and the J segment 7 bases; nucleotides outside the gene matches: 5. The CDR3 spans 15 residues. In DNA, the CDR3 is TGCGCCAGCAGCCAAGGGACAGGGGTTAAAAATGAGCAGTTCTTC. Amino acid sequence: CASSQGTGVKNEQFF.

This sequence joins TRBV27 and TRBJ2-7; 7 nucleotides match TRBD1. CDR1 and CDR2 (germline): MNHEY, SMNVEV (reference sequence). After removal of 5 bases from V and 6 bases from J, the junction contained 13 bases not matched to a gene. The CDR3 runs 15 residues. The CDR3 is CASSPSTGLFGEQYF. CDR3 in DNA: TGTGCCAGCAGTCCATCGACAGGGTTGTTTGGCGAGCAGTACTTC.

The chain links TRBV18 to TRBJ2-7, with 8 bases matching TRBD2. V lost 4 bases and J lost 0; bases outside the gene matches: 5. Germline V gene lookup returns CDR1 KGHSH and CDR2 LQKENI. This CDR3 is built from 15 residues. DNA of the CDR3: TGTGCCAGCTCACGTTTAAGCGGGAGCTCCTACGAGCAGTACTTC. It yields the protein CASSRLSGSSYEQYF. Full variable domain (missing parts from reference TRBV18 and TRBJ2-7): NAGVMQNPRHLVRRRGQEARLRCSPMKGHSHVYWYRQLPEEGLKFMVYLQKENIIDESGMPKERFSAEFPKEGPSILRIQQVVRGDSAAYFCASSRLSGSSYEQYFGPGTRLTVT.

The J gene is TRBJ2-2, the V gene TRBV5-4; TRBD2 matches 16 bases. The CDR3 has 18 amino acids. V dropped 4 bases and J dropped 7; count of bases not matched to a gene: 10. The germline CDR1 and CDR2 sequences are SGHNT and YYREEE (reference sequence). The CDR3 reads CASSRPGLAGGQSGELFF. The CDR3 region has the DNA TGTGCCAGCAGCCGGCCGGGACTAGCGGGAGGGCAAAGCGGGGAGCTGTTTTTT.

In DNA, the CDR3 is TGCGCCAGCAGCCAAGACGGGACTCAACTGGGAACTGAAGCTTTCTTT. This codes for CASSQDGTQLGTEAFF. The chain employs TRBV4-1 and TRBJ1-1, with D possibly being TRBD1 (5 bases). Per germline, CDR1 MGHRA and CDR2 YSYEKL. The CDR3 extends over 16 amino acids. V lost 0 bases and J lost 5, with 16 bases in between.

This clone was recorded once. This chain links TRBV6-5 with TRBJ2-2; D gene unclear. The CDR3 runs to 13 residues. Deletions cut 6 bases from V and 4 bases from J, with 9 bases between. From germline, CDR1 is MNHEY and CDR2 SVGAGI. CDR3 nucleotide sequence: TGTGCCAGCAGCCCGGTTCCCACCGGGGAGCTGTTTTTT. Translated: CASSPVPTGELFF.

The J gene is TRBJ2-1, the V gene TRBV4-2, with 10 bases aligning to TRBD2. This CDR3 spans 15 amino acids. The V and J ends lost 9 bases and 3 bases, in that order; junction bases with no gene match: 8. Looked up from germline, CDR1 is LGHNA and CDR2 is YNFKEQ. Here the CDR3 DNA reads TGTGCCAGTCGAAGTACTAGCGGGGTCTACAATGAGCAGTTCTTC. This encodes CASRSTSGVYNEQFF.

The chain links TRBV12-5 to TRBJ2-7; TRBD2 matches at 14 bases. The trim removed 0 bases at V and 2 bases at J, leaving 6 bases unmatched. The CDR3 loop spans 18 amino acids. CDR1 LGHNT and CDR2 FRNRAP come from the germline V gene. Written as DNA, the CDR3 is TGTGCTAGTGGTTTGGTACTGACTAGCGGGAGGGCAGCCTACGAGCAGTACTTC. Translating it yields CASGLVLTSGRAAYEQYF.

This sequence joins TRBV10-3 and TRBJ1-1; 8 bases fit TRBD1. The CDR3 is 15 amino acids. CDR1 and CDR2 (germline): ENHRY, SYGVKD. V gave up 2 bases and J gave up 3 bases; unmatched junction bases: 5. CDR3 nucleotide sequence: TGTGCCATCAGTGAGCGGACAGGGACATACACTGAAGCTTTCTTT. Its protein product is CAISERTGTYTEAFF.

This clone was observed a few times. V gene TRBV19 combines with J gene TRBJ1-5; TRBD1 matches 9 bases. Germline CDR1 and CDR2: LNHDA and SQIVND (reference sequence). This CDR3 has 15 amino acids. The J segment lost 7 bases and the V segment lost 3 bases, leaving 7 bases of the junction unmatched. CDR3 sequence reads: CASSMWTGAGQPQHF. The CDR3 bases are TGTGCCAGTAGTATGTGGACAGGGGCGGGCCAGCCCCAGCATTTT.

Only a few counts were recorded for this clone. The CDR3 loop reads CASSDPGGGGNTIYF. The CDR3 nucleotides read TGTGCCAGCAGCGACCCAGGGGGCGGTGGAAACACCATATATTTT. The chain has TRBV7-2 and TRBJ1-3; 8 positions agree with TRBD1. This CDR3 has 15 residues. From germline, CDR1 is SGHTA and CDR2 FQGNSA. The V gene end was trimmed by 5 bases and the J gene end by 3 bases; junction bases not matched to a gene: 6.

The chain uses TRBV15 and TRBJ1-4, with D unresolved. The CDR3 runs to 16 residues. Trimming shortened V by 1 base and J by 5 bases, and 14 bases separated the two germline ends. CDR1 and CDR2 from the germline V gene are LNHNV and YYDKDF (reference sequence). In nucleotides, the CDR3 is TGTGCCACCAGCAGAGGAGGTGATACACCCAATGAAAAACTGTTTTTT. Encoded protein: CATSRGGDTPNEKLFF.

The gene calls are TRBV5-4 and TRBJ2-1, with a tentative D call TRBD2 (6 bases). CDR3 length: 12 amino acids. The V end was cut by 4 bases, the J end by 10 bases, with 12 bases between. Germline assignment: CDR1 SGHNT and CDR2 YYREEE (reference sequence). This chain's CDR3 is CASSGTSAEQFF. The CDR3 region has the DNA TGTGCCAGCAGCGGGACTTCTGCCGAGCAGTTCTTC. Variable domain in full (rest from reference TRBV5-4 and TRBJ2-1): ETGVTQSPTHLIKTRGQQVTLRCSSQSGHNTVSWYQQALGQGPQFIFQYYREEENGRGNFPPRFSGLQFPNYSSELNVNALELDDSALYLCASSGTSAEQFFGPGTRLTVL.

The chain recombines TRBV2 with TRBJ2-2; 10 nucleotides agree with TRBD1. V was clipped by 8 bases and J by 1 base; unmatched bases: 4. The CDR3 has 15 residues. Germline V gives CDR1 SNHLY, CDR2 FYNNEI. DNA of the CDR3: TGTGCCAGCGCAGACAGGGGGCTGAACACCGGGGAGCTGTTTTTT. This translates into CASADRGLNTGELFF.

The genes are TRBV28 and TRBJ2-1; the match to TRBD2 covers 8 bases. This CDR3 has 15 residues. Losses at the gene ends were 8 bases for V and 2 bases for J; bases not matched to a gene: 8. CDR1 and CDR2 from the germline V gene are MDHEN and SYDVKM. CDR3 residues: CASAIAGNPYNEQFF. CDR3 nucleotide sequence: TGTGCCAGCGCAATAGCGGGAAATCCCTACAATGAGCAGTTCTTC.

The chain couples TRBV6-2 or TRBV6-3 to TRBJ1-1; D is uncertain. V dropped 5 bases and J dropped 0 bases, with 4 bases sitting between them. The CDR3 loop spans 12 amino acids. Germline V gives CDR1 MNHEY, CDR2 SVGEGT. The DNA for the CDR3 is TGTGCCAGCAGTCCCATGAACACTGAAGCTTTCTTT. Protein sequence: CASSPMNTEAFF.

The rearrangement joins TRBV15 to TRBJ1-5; possibly TRBD1 for D (6 bases). Germline CDR1 is LNHNV and CDR2 is YYDKDF (reference sequence). This CDR3 spans 15 amino acids. V was trimmed by 3 bases and J by 7 bases, leaving 16 bases between them. CDR3 DNA sequence: TGTGCCACCAGCAGCCCGGGACAAGGGAACCAGCCCCAGCATTTT. Protein product: CATSSPGQGNQPQHF.

This clone was counted once. The chain recombines TRBV5-6 with TRBJ2-7; 7 bases agree with TRBD2. Germline V gene sequence: CDR1 SGHDT, CDR2 YYEEEE. J lost 6 bases, V lost 4 bases, and 13 bases had no gene match. CDR3 length equals 15 residues. The DNA of the CDR3 is TGTGCCAGCAGCCGGGAGGACCCACCACGCGGCGAGCAGTACTTC. This encodes CASSREDPPRGEQYF.

V usage is TRBV10-3 and J usage is TRBJ1-1; the D is unclear. Looked up from germline, CDR1 is ENHRY and CDR2 is SYGVKD. Trimming cost V 4 bases and J 3 bases, with 9 bases left between them. This CDR3 has 13 residues. The CDR3 region is CAISGGEDTEAFF. The CDR3 coding sequence is TGTGCCATCAGTGGGGGAGAGGACACTGAAGCTTTCTTT.

The CDR3 sequence: CASASGFGGDTQYF. Written as DNA, the CDR3 is TGTGCTAGTGCCAGCGGGTTCGGGGGAGATACGCAGTATTTT. The V and J genes are TRBV12-5 and TRBJ2-3; D is possibly TRBD2 (6 bases). Germline values: CDR1 LGHNT, CDR2 FRNRAP. V lost 7 bases to trimming and J lost 5 bases, with 16 bases between them. This CDR3 is built from 14 residues.